The rows below give T cell receptor beta chains drawn from one sample of a study of human T cells and chemical hapten exposure. TCRdb reprocessed the RACE reads with MiXCR, giving one entry per CDR3 protein. The table includes 85,000 to 100,000 distinct CDR3 sequences, 27% detected once. Material: whole blood, obtained in connection with sensitization to the hapten diphenylcyclopropenone (DPC). Receptor source: a man between 35 and 55 years old with alopecia areata. Some clones in this sample may be carry-over from other donors' samples. Each CDR3 is given with its conserved first and last residue. Fields, in order: clone size, J gene, V gene, D gene, CDR3 DNA, CDR3 protein. D genes are given only for firm matches. Size values are once, few and many counts, or a class for expanded clones, and some rows have none.

NA | TRBJ1-1 | TRBV29-1 | NA | TGCAGCGTTAGCAGACTGAACACTGAAGCTTTCTTT | CSVSRLNTEAFF
few | TRBJ2-5 | TRBV30 | TRBD1 | TGTGCCTGGAGCGCGACAGGGGGCAAAGAGACCCAGTACTTC | CAWSATGGKETQYF
NA | TRBJ1-2 | TRBV6-5 | TRBD1 | TGTGCCAGCAGAAAACAGGGGGGCGCGGGACATGGCTACACCTTC | CASRKQGGAGHGYTF
NA | TRBJ2-1 | TRBV14 | NA | TGTGCCAGCAGCCAGAGTAGGGGGTCCTACTACAATGAGCAGTTCTTC | CASSQSRGSYYNEQFF
NA | TRBJ2-5 | TRBV4-1 | NA | TGCGCCAGCAGCCAGGGACCACACCAAGAGACCCAGTACTTC | CASSQGPHQETQYF
few | TRBJ2-3 | TRBV7-2 | NA | TGTGCCAGCAGCTTAGACAACACAGATACGCAGTATTTT | CASSLDNTDTQYF
NA | TRBJ2-3 | TRBV7-2 | NA | TGTGCCAGCAGCCCCACCGGGGGGCTTAATCCAGATACGCAGTATTTT | CASSPTGGLNPDTQYF
NA | TRBJ2-5 | TRBV7-9 | NA | TGTGCCAGCAGCTCGGAGGACCAAGAGACCCAGTACTTC | CASSSEDQETQYF
once | TRBJ1-4 | TRBV6-5 | NA | TGTGCCAGCAGTTACGGGGGAAAGGTTAATGAAAAACTGTTTTTT | CASSYGGKVNEKLFF
NA | TRBJ2-6 | TRBV27 | TRBD2 | TGTGCCAGCAGTTTAAGTTGGGCGGGGGGCAACGTCCTGACTTTC | CASSLSWAGGNVLTF
NA | TRBJ2-3 | TRBV6-6 | TRBD2 | TGTGCCAGCAGTTACATAAGCGGGAGCGGAGATACGCAGTATTTT | CASSYISGSGDTQYF
NA | TRBJ2-3 | TRBV15 | NA | TGTGCCACCAGCAGGCGACGGGACAGCACAGATACGCAGTATTTT | CATSRRRDSTDTQYF
NA | TRBJ1-6 | TRBV7-2 | NA | TGTGCCAGCAGTCCAGGTTCCGGCTCACCCCTCCACTTT | CASSPGSGSPLHF
few | TRBJ1-1 | TRBV10-3 | TRBD1 | TGTGCCATCAGGGACCCAGGTACAGGGGAAGGCCCTGAAGCTTTCTTT | CAIRDPGTGEGPEAFF
NA | TRBJ2-7 | TRBV3-1 | NA | TGTGCCAGCAGCCAAGACAGAAAGCAGTACTTC | CASSQDRKQYF